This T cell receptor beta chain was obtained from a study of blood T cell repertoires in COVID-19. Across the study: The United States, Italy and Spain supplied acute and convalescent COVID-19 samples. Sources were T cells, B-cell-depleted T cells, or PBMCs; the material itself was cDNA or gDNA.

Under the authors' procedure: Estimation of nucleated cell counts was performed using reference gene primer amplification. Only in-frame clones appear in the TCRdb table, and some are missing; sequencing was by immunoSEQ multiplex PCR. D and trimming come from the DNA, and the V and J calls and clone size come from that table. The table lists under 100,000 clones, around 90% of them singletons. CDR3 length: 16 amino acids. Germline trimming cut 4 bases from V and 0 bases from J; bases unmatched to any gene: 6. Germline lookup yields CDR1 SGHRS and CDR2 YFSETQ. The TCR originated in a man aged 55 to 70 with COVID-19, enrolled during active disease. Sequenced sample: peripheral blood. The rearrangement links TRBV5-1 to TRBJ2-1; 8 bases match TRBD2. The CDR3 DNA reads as TGCGCCAGCAGCGCCTTAGCGGGACTCTCCTACAATGAGCAGTTCTTC. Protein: CASSALAGLSYNEQFF.